These 25 T cell receptor beta chains share one sample of origin, sequenced in a study of blood T cell repertoires in COVID-19. The protocol was immunoSEQ multiplex PCR, while the TCRdb copy is restricted to in-frame clones and leaves out a portion. The data contain about 62,000 clones, roughly 88% of them singletons. The source material was peripheral blood. These receptors all come from a woman at least 80 years old with acute or convalescent COVID-19.

The chain employs TRBV28 and TRBJ1-5; TRBD1 matches 10 bases. The ends lost 6 bases at V and 4 bases at J; junction bases unmatched: 6. The CDR3 contains 15 residues. Looked up from germline, CDR1 is MDHEN and CDR2 is SYDVKM. The CDR3 DNA follows: TGTGCCAGCAGGGAACCGGGACAGGGGAATCAGCCCCAGCATTTT. This gives the protein CASREPGQGNQPQHF. The full variable domain, in which reference TRBV28 and TRBJ1-5 provide the parts outside the CDR3, is DVKVTQSSRYLVKRTGEKVFLECVQDMDHENMFWYRQDPGLGLRLIYFSYDVKMKEKGDIPEGYSVSREKKERFSLILESASTNQTSMYLCASREPGQGNQPQHFGDGTRLSIL.

The rearrangement links TRBV19 to TRBJ1-2; TRBD1 agrees at 9 bases. Germline values: CDR1 LNHDA, CDR2 SQIVND (reference sequence). V shed 6 bases, J shed 8 bases, and the junction held 7 bases outside the gene matches. The CDR3 has 13 amino acids. CDR3 in amino acids: CASREGQGRGYTF. CDR3 nucleotide sequence: TGTGCCAGTAGGGAGGGACAGGGAAGAGGCTACACCTTC.

The chain uses TRBV9 and TRBJ2-1; 9 bases are a match to TRBD2. V shed 0 bases, J shed 6 bases, and the junction held 7 bases outside the gene matches. The CDR3 is 16 residues long. Germline CDR1 SGDLS, CDR2 YYNGEE. In DNA form, the CDR3 reads TGTGCCAGCAGCGTAGCTGGGGGTAGCGGGAGCAATGAGCAGTTCTTC. Its protein product is CASSVAGGSGSNEQFF.

CDR3 DNA: TGTGCCAGCAGCTTAGATCCGGGATCAGGAAACACCATATATTTT. Translating gives CASSLDPGSGNTIYF. The chain joins TRBV7-9 to TRBJ1-3, with unresolved D. The CDR3 contains 15 residues. V lost 1 base and J lost 4, with 11 bases in between. Germline CDR1 and CDR2: SEHNR and FQNEAQ (reference sequence).

The chain links TRBV10-3 to TRBJ2-7; D unclear. This CDR3 has 14 amino acids. Germline CDR1 is ENHRY and CDR2 is SYGVKD. V lost 4 bases and J 0 bases, leaving 10 bases between the germline ends. CDR3 sequence: CAISGAESSYEQYF. CDR3 coding DNA: TGTGCCATCAGTGGCGCGGAAAGCTCCTACGAGCAGTACTTC.

CDR3 in amino acids: CASSRPRNEQFF. CDR3 sequence (DNA): TGTGCCAGCAGTCGCCCCCGGAATGAGCAGTTCTTC. The chain couples TRBV6-5 to TRBJ2-1; no reliable D call. This CDR3 spans 12 amino acids. The germline V gene encodes CDR1 MNHEY and CDR2 SVGAGI. Trimming took 5 bases from V and 7 from J, leaving 9 bases between them.

The chain has TRBV12-5 and TRBJ1-5, with 10 bases fitting TRBD1. Germline trimming cut 3 bases from V and 4 bases from J; bases unmatched to any gene: 6. The CDR3 is made up of 16 amino acids. Germline-derived CDR1 and CDR2 are LGHNT and FRNRAP. CDR3 residues: CASGLRQGAWNQPQHF. The CDR3 DNA reads as TGTGCTAGTGGTTTAAGACAGGGGGCTTGGAATCAGCCCCAGCATTTT.

This clone turned up a few times. The gene calls are TRBV18 and TRBJ2-2; D gene ambiguous. The germline CDR1 and CDR2 sequences are KGHSH and LQKENI. This CDR3 contains 14 residues. The V and J ends lost 5 bases and 6 bases respectively, with 13 bases between them. DNA of the CDR3: TGTGCCAGCTCAGGAGAGGAAGGATCCGGGGAGCTGTTTTTT. Translation: CASSGEEGSGELFF.

The chain is built from TRBV5-1 and TRBJ2-4; TRBD2 matches at 7 bases. Germline CDR1 reads SGHRS; CDR2 reads YFSETQ. V lost 0 bases and J lost 2; bases outside the gene matches: 5. This CDR3 contains 16 residues. The CDR3 nucleotides read TGCGCCAGCAGCTTGGTCAGGGAGGGACCCAAAAACATTCAGTACTTC. It translates to CASSLVREGPKNIQYF.

The chain uses TRBV7-2 and TRBJ1-5, with D uncertain. This CDR3 has 15 amino acids. V gave up 2 bases and J gave up 3 bases, with 11 bases separating them. Germline V gene sequence: CDR1 SGHTA, CDR2 FQGNSA. The CDR3 sequence is CASSLMATNNQPQHF. The CDR3, as DNA: TGTGCCAGCAGCTTAATGGCGACAAACAATCAGCCCCAGCATTTT. The variable domain in full, with the rest retrieved from reference TRBV7-2 and TRBJ1-5, is GAGVSQSPSNKVTEKGKDVELRCDPISGHTALYWYRQSLGQGLEFLIYFQGNSAPDKSGLPSDRFSAERTGGSVSTLTIQRTQQEDSAVYLCASSLMATNNQPQHFGDGTRLSIL.

The chain carries TRBV9 and TRBJ1-1; no clear D. Per germline, CDR1 SGDLS and CDR2 YYNGEE. V gave up 3 bases and J gave up 7 bases, with 13 bases separating them. CDR3 size: 13 residues. The CDR3 loop reads CASSAVPPGEAFF. Written as DNA, the CDR3 is TGTGCCAGCAGCGCAGTCCCGCCAGGTGAAGCTTTCTTT.

The CDR3 sequence is CASVGGSQPQHF. CDR3 coding DNA: TGTGCCAGCGTGGGGGGGAGTCAGCCCCAGCATTTT. This chain connects TRBV12-3 or TRBV12-4 to TRBJ1-5, with D possibly TRBD1 on 5 matching bases. CDR3 length: 12 residues. Trimming pared 8 bases from V and 6 bases from J, leaving 11 bases between.

V usage is TRBV20-1 and J usage is TRBJ1-1, with 8 bases that match TRBD1. V was clipped by 3 bases and J by 5 bases; unmatched bases: 2. The CDR3 loop spans 12 amino acids. Per germline, CDR1 DFQATT and CDR2 SNEGSKA (reference sequence). CDR3 in DNA: TGCAGTGCTAGTAGACAGGGGACTGAAGCTTTCTTT. It specifies CSASRQGTEAFF.

The V call is TRBV28, the J call TRBJ2-3; 10 nucleotides align to TRBD2. Trimming at V came to 7 bases and at J to 7 bases, leaving 5 bases not matched to a gene. Germline CDR1 MDHEN, CDR2 SYDVKM. CDR3 length: 13 residues. In nucleotides, the CDR3 is TGTGCCAGCATTACTAGCGGGATTTATACGCAGTATTTT. Translation gives CASITSGIYTQYF.

The chain employs TRBV24-1 and TRBJ2-3, with unresolved D. The CDR3 is made up of 14 amino acids. Trimming left V 2 bases short and J 0 bases short, with 5 bases between. Germline V gene data show CDR1 as KGHDR and CDR2 as SFDVKD. CDR3 residues: CATSDSTSTDTQYF. The DNA for the CDR3 is TGTGCCACCAGTGATTCGACAAGCACAGATACGCAGTATTTT.

There are a few counts of this clone. The gene calls are TRBV9 and TRBJ2-7; 8 bases map to TRBD1. Unmatched junction bases numbered 4, after V lost 4 bases and J lost 1 base. Germline V gene data show CDR1 as SGDLS and CDR2 as YYNGEE. The CDR3 has 14 amino acids. The CDR3 coding sequence is TGTGCCAGCAGCCTGGGACAGGCGTCCTACGAGCAGTACTTC. Translated, it gives CASSLGQASYEQYF.

This clone showed up just a few times. The chain joins TRBV27 to TRBJ1-1; D is unclear. The germline V and J ends were trimmed by 5 bases and 3 bases, with 16 bases remaining between them. CDR1 is MNHEY and CDR2 is SMNVEV in the germline V gene (reference sequence). The CDR3 has 15 residues. The CDR3 bases are TGTGCCAGCAGTCGGGAGGGAAGATGGGACACTGAAGCTTTCTTT. As protein: CASSREGRWDTEAFF.

This chain links TRBV18 with TRBJ1-4, with a weak D call TRBD1 (6 bases). CDR1 is KGHSH, CDR2 LQKENI, per germline. This CDR3 contains 14 residues. V was pared by 3 bases and J by 4 bases, with 9 bases between. The DNA of the CDR3 is TGTGCCAGCTCACCGGGACAAGATAATGAAAAACTGTTTTTT. This encodes CASSPGQDNEKLFF.

The chain recombines TRBV29-1 with TRBJ2-7; no clear D. V lost 6 bases to trimming and J lost 0 bases, with 9 bases between them. In germline, CDR1 is SQVTM, CDR2 ANQGSEA. This CDR3 spans 12 amino acids. The CDR3 here is CSVQESSYEQYF. The CDR3 nucleotides are TGCAGCGTGCAAGAGAGCTCCTACGAGCAGTACTTC.

The chain links TRBV7-9 to TRBJ1-4; 9 nucleotides agree with TRBD1. V shed 6 bases and J 8 bases; nucleotides not matched to a gene: 10. In germline, CDR1 is SEHNR, CDR2 FQNEAQ (reference sequence). The CDR3 is 15 amino acids. The CDR3 reads CASSMTGGLEEKLFF. CDR3 in DNA: TGTGCCAGCAGTATGACAGGGGGTTTGGAAGAAAAACTGTTTTTT.

V and J are TRBV12-3 or TRBV12-4 and TRBJ1-5; the match to TRBD1 covers 8 bases. V lost 6 bases and J lost 7; bases outside the gene matches: 5. The CDR3 has 13 amino acids. This CDR3 reads CASSPGTGQPQHF. In DNA, the CDR3 is TGTGCCAGCAGCCCAGGGACAGGACAGCCCCAGCATTTT.

This chain links TRBV9 with TRBJ1-2; a weak D match, TRBD1 (5 bases). The V end lost 4 bases, the J end lost 4 bases, and 11 bases lay between the germline ends. In germline, CDR1 is SGDLS, CDR2 YYNGEE. This CDR3 is 13 amino acids long. The CDR3 here is CASSPRGSYGYTF. The CDR3 DNA follows: TGTGCCAGCAGCCCGCGGGGGAGCTATGGCTACACCTTC.

This clone was counted once. This chain connects TRBV5-1 to TRBJ2-7; D remains unclear. The CDR3 is 15 residues long. V was shortened by 1 base and J by 1 base, with 12 bases between the two germline ends. Germline V gene lookup returns CDR1 SGHRS and CDR2 YFSETQ. The CDR3 DNA sequence: TGCGCCAGCAGCTTGTTCCAACAACCGTCCTACGAGCAGTACTTC. Protein: CASSLFQQPSYEQYF.

The rearrangement joins TRBV7-2 to TRBJ2-5; D remains ambiguous. The germline gives CDR1 SGHTA, CDR2 FQGNSA. CDR3 length: 12 amino acids. The germline V and J ends were trimmed by 0 bases and 5 bases, with 4 bases remaining between them. The CDR3 bases are TGTGCCAGCAGCTTAGCGAGGGAGACCCAGTACTTC. Its translation is CASSLARETQYF.

V usage is TRBV5-1 and J usage is TRBJ1-2; TRBD1 matches at 12 bases. The CDR3 sequence is 15 residues long. With 0 bases clipped from V and 6 bases from J, the junction kept 3 bases outside the gene matches. CDR1 and CDR2 (germline): SGHRS, YFSETQ. CDR3 coding DNA: TGCGCCAGCAGCTTGGCTGGGGACAGGGGGCATGGCTACACCTTC. Translation: CASSLAGDRGHGYTF.